A selection of T cell receptor beta chains follows, all from one sample in a study of spatial heterogeneity in lung cancer. Using its own MiXCR run on the 5' RACE reads, TCRdb lists one record per CDR3 protein. This sample has about 1,500 distinct CDR3 sequences; 10% to 15% occur once, and the top ten carry approximately 17%. Sequencing was performed on normal lung tissue next to the tumor, taken at surgery. The receptors derive from a male donor with early-stage non-small cell lung cancer. CDR3s include the opening cysteine and the closing phenylalanine or tryptophan. D genes are given only for firm matches. Clone sizes are given selectively: once, few, many, or a class where the clone is expanded.

>.|TRBV7-8|TRBJ1-1|medium-sized
TGTGCCAGCAGCTTAGCTACGGGTAGGGTGGTCACTGAAGCTTTCTTT
CASSLATGRVVTEAFF
>TRBD1|TRBV7-8|TRBJ2-7|medium-sized
TGTGCCAGCAGCCCCGGGACAGAAGAGGAGAGCTTC
CASSPGTEEESF
>TRBD2|TRBV20-1|TRBJ2-7|many
TGCAGTGCTAGCCGCGGGAGGGCCTACGAGCAGTACTTC
CSASRGRAYEQYF
>.|TRBV25-1|TRBJ2-1|.
TGTGCCAGCATCGGACATTATGAGCAGTTCTTC
CASIGHYEQFF
>.|TRBV3-1|TRBJ2-6|medium-sized
TGTGCCGCTGCGGCGGGTGGGGCCAACGTCCTGACTTTC
CAAAAGGANVLTF
>.|TRBV7-9|TRBJ1-2|medium-sized
TGTGCCAGCAGCGCCCGGAACCGCATTGCAGGCTACACCTTC
CASSARNRIAGYTF
>TRBD2|TRBV5-1|TRBJ2-3|medium-sized
TGCGCCAGCAGCTTGGGAGCTAGCGGGAGTGGCACAGATACGCAGTATTTT
CASSLGASGSGTDTQYF
>TRBD1|TRBV10-2|TRBJ1-4|large
TGCGCCAGCCGGGACAGGGTGGGCGAAAAACTGTTTTTT
CASRDRVGEKLFF
>.|TRBV27|TRBJ2-1|medium-sized
TGTGCCAGCACCCAACGGGCCAGCTCCTACAATGAGCAGTTCTTC
CASTQRASSYNEQFF
>.|TRBV6-2/TRBV6-3|TRBJ2-7|few
TGTGCCAGCAGTTACTCGACTTTTCAGTACGAGCAGTACTTC
CASSYSTFQYEQYF
>TRBD1|TRBV4-2|TRBJ1-2|medium-sized
TGTGCCAGCAGCCCGGACAGGGAAGTTGGCTACACCTTC
CASSPDREVGYTF
>TRBD2|TRBV7-2|TRBJ2-7|medium-sized
TGTGCCAGCAGCCTCTTAGCGGGACCCCTCTACGAGCAGTACTTC
CASSLLAGPLYEQYF
>TRBD1|TRBV20-1|TRBJ2-7|few
TGCAGTGCCGTTTCTACACAGGGGTTCGACGAGCAGTACTTC
CSAVSTQGFDEQYF
>.|TRBV23-1|TRBJ1-2|medium-sized
TGCGCCAGCAGTCCTTGCTACACCTTC
CASSPCYTF
>TRBD2|TRBV3-1|TRBJ2-5|many
TGTGCCAGCAGCCAACTAGCGGGGGAAGAGACCCAGTACTTC
CASSQLAGEETQYF
>.|TRBV20-1|TRBJ2-7|medium-sized
TGCAGTGCTAGAGAACAGGGCATATACGAGCAGTACTTC
CSAREQGIYEQYF
>.|TRBV24-1|TRBJ1-1|large
TGTGCCACCAGTGAAGGGCAGGGCACTGAAGCTTTCTTT
CATSEGQGTEAFF
>TRBD2|TRBV10-3|TRBJ2-1|medium-sized
TGTGCCATCGACTCTAGCGGGAGTGGCGGTAATGAGCAGTTCTTC
CAIDSSGSGGNEQFF
>.|TRBV19|TRBJ1-5|.
TGTGCCAGTAGTATGAGCCGGGCCAAAAATCAGCCCCAGCATTTT
CASSMSRAKNQPQHF
>.|TRBV27|TRBJ2-1|medium-sized
TGTGCCAGCAGTTTCTCTAGATCCCGAGAGCAGTTCTTC
CASSFSRSREQFF
>TRBD2|TRBV7-2|TRBJ2-3|large
TGTGCCAGCAGCTCCCACGGCACTCTCCCGGGACTAGCGGGAGAGGTTTTTGTTACGCAGTATTTT
CASSSHGTLPGLAGEVFVTQYF
>.|TRBV27|TRBJ2-3|large
TGTGCCAGCAGTTCCCCCCCAGATACGCAGTATTTT
CASSSPPDTQYF
>.|TRBV7-2|TRBJ2-7|medium-sized
TGTGCCAGCAGCTTTGGGAGCCACGAGCAGTACTTC
CASSFGSHEQYF
>.|TRBV5-4|TRBJ1-6|medium-sized
TGTGCCAGCAGCGCAAGCGGGGGGGCCGCAGGTTTCGCCCTCCACTTT
CASSASGGAAGFALHF
>TRBD1|TRBV7-2|TRBJ2-5|.
TGTGCCAGCAGCTTAGTGACAGGGGGACAAGAGACCCAGTACTTC
CASSLVTGGQETQYF
>.|TRBV12-3/TRBV12-4|TRBJ1-4|medium-sized
TGTGCCAGCAGTCCCCCAGCCGGAAAACTGTTTTTT
CASSPPAGKLFF
>TRBD2|TRBV5-1|TRBJ2-1|large
TGCGCCAGCAGCTACCCTCTTCTAGCGGGGGAAAACAATGAGCAGTTCTTC
CASSYPLLAGENNEQFF
>TRBD1|TRBV2|TRBJ2-1|.
TGTGCCAGCAGTGGGGGACAGGGCTACAATGAGCAGTTCTTC
CASSGGQGYNEQFF
>TRBD2|TRBV20-1|TRBJ2-1|medium-sized
TGCAGTGCTCGTAGGACTAGCGGTTACAATGAGCAGTTCTTC
CSARRTSGYNEQFF
>.|TRBV2|TRBJ2-7|few
TGTGCCAGCAGTGAGATTCGGGGGTACGAGCAGTACTTC
CASSEIRGYEQYF
>.|TRBV28|TRBJ1-6|few
TGTGCCAGCAGTTTCCCCAGGGCCCTTTCACCCCTCCACTTT
CASSFPRALSPLHF
>TRBD2|TRBV4-1|TRBJ2-3|once
TGCGCCAGCAGCCAGACCGGTCCGGGACTAGCGGATACGCAGTATTTT
CASSQTGPGLADTQYF
>.|TRBV7-3|TRBJ2-1|once
TGTGCCAGCAGCCAAGTTGTTGCGAGACAGTTCTTC
CASSQVVARQFF
>.|TRBV12-3/TRBV12-4|TRBJ1-1|large
TGTGCCAGCAGTTTCGGTGGGGCTGAAGCTTTCTTT
CASSFGGAEAFF
>.|TRBV27|TRBJ2-5|medium-sized
TGTGCCAGCAGTCCTCGGGGGCAGTGGGGAGAGACCCAGTACTTC
CASSPRGQWGETQYF
>.|TRBV2|TRBJ2-1|large
TGTGCCAGCAGTGCTGGGAGGACATTCAATGAGCAGTTCTTC
CASSAGRTFNEQFF